The 2 T cell receptor beta chains below come from one sample, sequenced in a study of vaccination effects on CD4 cells after COVID-19 (dated by TCRdb to between 2022 and 2023). Antigens for these TCRs are unknown. In the ViraFEST assay, PBMC were stimulated with viral peptide pools, and antigen-specific CD4+ T cell clonotypes were then identified by expansion using TCR sequencing. After around ten days of culture, CD4+ T cells were isolated with the EasySep CD4+ T cell isolation kit. Each participant received two doses of an mRNA SARS-CoV-2 vaccine, either BNT162b2 or mRNA-1273. The library was produced with the immunoSEQ multiplex PCR assay. Held by TCRdb, this immuneACCESS table contains in-frame sequences only and omits some clones. Under half of the omission traces to an unresolved V gene where checked; the cause of the rest is unknown. In this sample the table shows 25,000 to 30,000 clones, 60% to 80% of which occur a single time. The ten largest account for approximately 14% of the sample.

Sequences were derived from CD4+ T cells from PBMCs cultured with HCoV-229E spike peptides, sampled after COVID-19 vaccination. The label giving this sample's cell subset or site can be read as: HCoV-229E spike overlapping peptide pool stimulation. These receptors originate from a human donor who received a COVID-19 vaccine.

V usage is TRBV5-4 and J usage is TRBJ1-2; D is unclear. The CDR3 runs 13 residues. V was cut by 4 bases and J by 6 bases, with 13 bases left in between. Germline CDR1 and CDR2: SGHNT and YYREEE (reference sequence). CDR3 DNA sequence: TGTGCCAGCAGCCTGACGACGGTAAATGGCTACACCTTC. It encodes CASSLTTVNGYTF.

This clone was found a few times. This sequence joins TRBV27 and TRBJ1-2; D ambiguous. The CDR3 contains 15 residues. Trimming stripped 5 bases from V and 4 bases from J, with 17 bases between. The V gene's germline CDR1 is MNHEY and CDR2 SMNVEV (reference sequence). CDR3 sequence (DNA): TGTGCCAGCAGTCCGTGGGAATCAACGGGCTATGGCTACACCTTC. This sequence encodes CASSPWESTGYGYTF.